These 24 T cell receptor beta chains share one sample of origin, sequenced in a study of T-cell memory formation after mild COVID-19. Each CDR3 protein is one row after TCRdb ran MiXCR on the 5' RACE reads. The table shows 35,000 to 40,000 distinct CDR3 sequences, with about 6.1% occurring only once. Material: PBMCs or a T cell subset sorted from them (not recorded which). These receptors were obtained from an adult who had mild COVID-19 (a few samples of this study predate the infection). Cell type and time point are not known.

This clonotype came up many times. The chain couples TRBV5-1 to TRBJ2-1, with TRBD1 matching over 7 bases. This CDR3 spans 13 amino acids. Germline CDR1 and CDR2: SGHRS and YFSETQ. The junction had 5 bases not matched to a gene; V was cut back by 3 bases and J by 8 bases. CDR3 in amino acids: CASSSQGEDEQFF. The CDR3, as DNA: TGCGCCAGCAGCTCCCAGGGGGAAGATGAGCAGTTCTTC.

This clonotype was counted many times. This sequence joins TRBV5-1 and TRBJ2-5; TRBD1 agrees at 9 bases. CDR3 size: 16 residues. Germline V lookup: CDR1 SGHRS, CDR2 YFSETQ. V lost 3 bases to trimming and J lost 1 base; unmatched junction nucleotides: 7. The CDR3 bases are TGCGCCAGCAGCTGGGCCGGGACAGGGAGCCAAGAGACCCAGTACTTC. The encoded protein is CASSWAGTGSQETQYF.

The genes are TRBV7-9 and TRBJ1-1, with 8 bases aligning to TRBD1. V trimming: 5 bases; J trimming: 0 bases; junction bases outside the gene matches: 8. Germline values: CDR1 SEHNR, CDR2 FQNEAQ (reference sequence). The length of the CDR3 is 16 residues. CDR3 sequence reads: CASSPTRTGLNTEAFF. In DNA form, the CDR3 reads TGTGCCAGCAGCCCCACACGGACAGGGTTGAACACTGAAGCTTTCTTT.

This clonotype has a count of ten or more. This rearrangement joins TRBV6-2 or TRBV6-3 to TRBJ2-4; tentatively, D is TRBD2 (6 bases). This CDR3 is 17 amino acids long. Germline values: CDR1 MNHEY, CDR2 SVGEGT. V was clipped by 6 bases and J by 1 base, with 19 bases between them. The CDR3 protein is CASSPWGERIAKNIQYF. The CDR3 coding sequence is TGTGCCAGCAGCCCGTGGGGGGAGCGTATCGCCAAAAACATTCAGTACTTC.

In its sample, this clonotype was seen many times. DNA of the CDR3: TGCAGTGCTAGAGACCCGACGGAGAGCACAGATACGCAGTATTTT. It is translated as CSARDPTESTDTQYF. J is TRBJ2-3 and V is TRBV20-1; the D is unclear. Between the trimmed V and J ends, which lost 0 bases and 0 bases, there was a span of 10 bases. This CDR3 has 15 amino acids. Germline CDR1 and CDR2: DFQATT and SNEGSKA (reference sequence).

This clonotype was detected only a few times. The chain carries TRBV6-6 and TRBJ2-5; TRBD2 agrees at 12 bases. CDR1 is MNHNY and CDR2 is SVGAGI in the germline V gene (reference sequence). The CDR3 totals 19 residues. V shed 10 bases, J shed 1 base, and the junction held 19 bases outside the gene matches. The CDR3 sequence is CATQRTSGDIIAIQETQYF. For the CDR3, the DNA is TGTGCCACCCAACGGACTAGCGGGGATATAATAGCAATCCAAGAGACCCAGTACTTC.

V and J are TRBV5-1 and TRBJ2-3, with 8 positions matching TRBD1. Germline V lookup: CDR1 SGHRS, CDR2 YFSETQ. The V and J ends lost 5 bases and 4 bases, in that order; junction bases with no gene match: 3. The CDR3 runs 13 residues. CDR3 sequence reads: CASRLTGADTQYF. The DNA of the CDR3 is TGCGCCAGCAGACTGACAGGGGCAGATACGCAGTATTTT. The whole variable domain, remainder taken from reference TRBV5-1 and TRBJ2-3, is KAGVTQTPRYLIKTRGQQVTLSCSPISGHRSVSWYQQTPGQGLQFLFEYFSETQRNKGNFPGRFSGRQFSNSRSEMNVSTLELGDSALYLCASRLTGADTQYFGPGTRLTVL.

There are a few counts of this clonotype. The V gene is TRBV5-6, the J gene TRBJ2-1, with D tentatively TRBD2 (5 bases). Germline values: CDR1 SGHDT, CDR2 YYEEEE. The CDR3 covers 15 residues. V was cut by 0 bases and J by 7 bases, with 14 bases left in between. CDR3 DNA sequence: TGTGCCAGCAGCTTGGGGGCAGCGGTGGTAAATGAGCAGTTCTTC. It encodes CASSLGAAVVNEQFF.

The chain has TRBV19 and TRBJ2-1; TRBD2 matches at 9 bases. The length of the CDR3 is 16 residues. CDR1 LNHDA and CDR2 SQIVND come from the germline V gene (reference sequence). The V segment lost 5 bases and the J segment 4 bases; nucleotides outside the gene matches: 9. For the CDR3, the DNA is TGTGCCAGTAGTGCCTTACTAGCGGGCCCTTACAATGAGCAGTTCTTC. Protein sequence: CASSALLAGPYNEQFF.

The chain combines TRBV2 with TRBJ1-6; D not resolved. The germline CDR1 and CDR2 sequences are SNHLY and FYNNEI. The CDR3 runs to 15 residues. V was pared by 4 bases and J by 6 bases, with 13 bases between. The DNA for the CDR3 is TGTGCCAGCAGTGGGGGTGTGTCTCGTAATTCACCCCTCCACTTT. Its protein product is CASSGGVSRNSPLHF. Variable domain in full (rest from reference TRBV2 and TRBJ1-6): EPEVTQTPSHQVTQMGQEVILRCVPISNHLYFYWYRQILGQKVEFLVSFYNNEISEKSEIFDDQFSVERPDGSNFTLKIRSTKLEDSAMYFCASSGGVSRNSPLHFGNGTRLTVT.

The table lists this clonotype with many counts. The chain couples TRBV15 to TRBJ2-1, with TRBD2 matching 9 bases. CDR1 is LNHNV and CDR2 is YYDKDF in the germline V gene (reference sequence). With V trimmed by 1 base and J by 5 bases, 6 bases remained unmatched. The CDR3 is 16 residues long. CDR3 protein: CATSRGFGLANNEQFF. In DNA form, the CDR3 reads TGTGCCACCAGCAGAGGATTCGGACTAGCGAACAATGAGCAGTTCTTC.

This clonotype was found many times. This rearrangement joins TRBV5-1 to TRBJ1-1, with TRBD1 matching over 9 bases. Germline V CDR1 and CDR2: SGHRS, YFSETQ. V shed 5 bases and J 5 bases; nucleotides not matched to a gene: 13. The CDR3 totals 16 residues. The CDR3 nucleotides are TGCGCCAGCAGGGAGGACAGGGGTACGCTAGGAACTGAAGCTTTCTTT. It encodes CASREDRGTLGTEAFF.

By share, this clonotype counts as medium-sized. J is TRBJ2-7 and V is TRBV12-3 or TRBV12-4, with D perhaps assigned TRBD1 or TRBD2 (5 bases each). The length of the CDR3 is 12 residues. V lost 7 bases and J 3 bases, leaving 10 bases between the germline ends. The CDR3 DNA sequence: TGTGCCAGCACTCGAGGGGTCTACGAGCAGTACTTC. Translation gives CASTRGVYEQYF.

The chain joins TRBV7-2 to TRBJ1-5; TRBD1 matches at 7 bases. CDR1 and CDR2 from the germline V gene are SGHTA and FQGNSA. The CDR3 consists of 16 residues. The junction had 15 bases not matched to a gene; V was cut back by 5 bases and J by 8 bases. Here the CDR3 DNA reads TGTGCCAGCAGCCTTTCCGCACAGGGGAGTTATAAGCCCCAGCATTTT. Translating gives CASSLSAQGSYKPQHF.

This clonotype was detected ten times or more. The CDR3 DNA sequence: TGTGCCACCAGCAGAGATGGGCAGCGGTATGGCTACACCTTC. Translating it yields CATSRDGQRYGYTF. The V call is TRBV15, the J call TRBJ1-2; no clear D. CDR1 is LNHNV and CDR2 is YYDKDF in the germline V gene (reference sequence). The CDR3 contains 14 residues. The ends were cut back, 0 bases at V and 5 bases at J, with 10 bases in the middle.

This clonotype was seen ten or more times. The chain joins TRBV7-9 to TRBJ2-7; D ambiguous. Trimming removed 5 bases at V and 2 bases at J, with 7 bases between. This CDR3 has 12 amino acids. CDR1 is SEHNR and CDR2 is FQNEAQ in the germline V gene (reference sequence). The CDR3 sequence: CASSRSPYEQYF. CDR3 bases: TGTGCCAGCAGCCGTAGTCCCTACGAGCAGTACTTC.

This clonotype was seen repeatedly, ten times or more. The rearrangement links TRBV20-1 to TRBJ2-5, with 13 positions matching TRBD2. The CDR3 totals 15 residues. From germline, CDR1 is DFQATT and CDR2 SNEGSKA (reference sequence). V was clipped by 4 bases and J by 5 bases; unmatched bases: 7. The CDR3 here is CSATWTSGRVETQYF. DNA for the CDR3: TGCAGTGCTACCTGGACTAGCGGGAGAGTCGAGACCCAGTACTTC.

This clonotype was found many times. The chain uses TRBV7-2 and TRBJ2-7; 9 bases agree with TRBD2. The CDR3 runs 13 residues. Trimming took 4 bases from V and 3 from J; bases not matched to a gene: 1. Germline CDR1 and CDR2: SGHTA and FQGNSA. CDR3 sequence (DNA): TGTGCCAGCAGCTCGACTAGCGGCTACGAGCAGTACTTC. It is translated as CASSSTSGYEQYF.

The sample holds many counts of this clonotype. This chain links TRBV7-9 with TRBJ2-7; 9 nucleotides align to TRBD1. Germline V gene sequence: CDR1 SEHNR, CDR2 FQNEAQ (reference sequence). This CDR3 spans 16 amino acids. The trim removed 1 base at V and 2 bases at J, leaving 6 bases unmatched. CDR3 nucleotides: TGTGCCAGCAGCTTAGGGGGGACAGGGAGGACCTACGAGCAGTACTTC. It yields the protein CASSLGGTGRTYEQYF.

This clonotype was detected many times. The CDR3 region is CASSIDRNTEAFF. The CDR3 region has the DNA TGTGCCAGCAGTATCGACAGGAACACTGAAGCTTTCTTT. The chain recombines TRBV7-8 with TRBJ1-1, with a tentative D call TRBD1 (5 bases). This CDR3 comprises 13 residues. The ends were cut back, 6 bases at V and 1 base at J, with 9 bases in the middle. Looked up from germline, CDR1 is SGHVS and CDR2 is FQNEAQ.

This chain links TRBV2 with TRBJ2-7; maybe TRBD2 (5 bases). CDR3 size: 13 residues. Germline V gene lookup returns CDR1 SNHLY and CDR2 FYNNEI. Trimming cost V 11 bases and J 1 base, with 15 bases left between them. The CDR3 region has the DNA TGTGCCCTCGGGGTCACCGGGTCCTACGAGCAGTACTTC. Its protein product is CALGVTGSYEQYF.

This clonotype has a count of ten or more. V and J are TRBV18 and TRBJ2-2, with 8 bases fitting TRBD1. The CDR3 is 15 residues long. With V trimmed by 4 bases and J by 1 base, 2 bases remained unmatched. Germline V gene data show CDR1 as KGHSH and CDR2 as LQKENI. The DNA of the CDR3 is TGTGCCAGCTCACGGACAGGGCAGAACACCGGGGAGCTGTTTTTT. Protein product: CASSRTGQNTGELFF. The full variable domain, completed using reference TRBV18 and TRBJ2-2, is NAGVMQNPRHLVRRRGQEARLRCSPMKGHSHVYWYRQLPEEGLKFMVYLQKENIIDESGMPKERFSAEFPKEGPSILRIQQVVRGDSAAYFCASSRTGQNTGELFFGEGSRLTVL.

Ten or more counts support this clonotype. This chain connects TRBV29-1 to TRBJ2-1; TRBD1 might be the D (5 bases). Germline CDR1 reads SQVTM; CDR2 reads ANQGSEA. V lost 1 base and J 8 bases, leaving 6 bases between the germline ends. The CDR3 loop spans 11 amino acids. CDR3 region: CSVEGGDEQFF. The CDR3 DNA is TGCAGCGTTGAAGGGGGCGATGAGCAGTTCTTC.

The chain employs TRBV15 and TRBJ2-7; 11 bases map to TRBD2. Germline CDR1 is LNHNV and CDR2 is YYDKDF (reference sequence). The CDR3 loop spans 16 amino acids. J lost 2 bases, V lost 1 base, and 4 bases had no gene match. The CDR3 loop reads CATSRGGTSGAYEQYF. The CDR3, as DNA: TGTGCCACCAGCAGAGGGGGGACTAGCGGCGCCTACGAGCAGTACTTC.